This is a list of T cell receptor beta chains from one sample in a study of cytomegalovirus exposure and HLA in healthy donors. The repertoire was sequenced with immunoSEQ multiplex PCR; TCRdb's copy has only in-frame clones and lacks some. Of tens of thousands of clones listed, 10% are singletons. Sequencing was done on a sample of PBMCs. The receptor set was obtained from a man aged 55 to 69 in good health and CMV-seropositive. The CDR3 runs from the conserved cysteine through the conserved F or W. A D gene is named only where the DNA matches it firmly. Rows may omit the clone size; those that give it use once, few, many or a size class.

TRBV25-1,TRBJ2-5,few,NA,TGTGCCAGCAGTGAATTGACAGCCGCCGGACGGGAGACCCAGTACTTC,CASSELTAAGRETQYF
TRBV7-2,TRBJ2-7,few,TRBD1,TGTGCCAGCAGCCCCTCAGGGGGCCCGATCGAGCAGTACTTC,CASSPSGGPIEQYF
TRBV4-1,TRBJ1-2,few,NA,TGCGCCAGCAGCCAAGCGGAGGTTGGTGGCTACACCTTC,CASSQAEVGGYTF
TRBV28,TRBJ1-2,NA,TRBD1,TGTGCCAGCAGAAGACAGGGCCCTTCTAACTATGGCTACACCTTC,CASRRQGPSNYGYTF
TRBV14,TRBJ2-1,NA,NA,TGTGCCAGCAGCCAAGATCATTACAGCTCCTACAATGAGCAGTTCTTC,CASSQDHYSSYNEQFF
TRBV30,TRBJ2-7,NA,TRBD2,TGTGCCTGGAGTGTACTGGCGGGAGCGGGCGAGCAGTACTTC,CAWSVLAGAGEQYF
TRBV7-2,TRBJ2-2,few,NA,TGTGCCAGCAGCCTCGGGATTTACACCGGGGAGCTGTTTTTT,CASSLGIYTGELFF
TRBV4-1,TRBJ2-3,NA,NA,TGCGCCAGCAGCCAAAGAGGATTGGATACGCAGTATTTT,CASSQRGLDTQYF
TRBV28,TRBJ2-7,few,NA,TGTGCCAGCAGTTTAGACAGGAGCAACGAGCAGTACTTC,CASSLDRSNEQYF
TRBV9,TRBJ1-2,few,NA,TGTGCCAGCAGCGTAGCCCAGGCCCCGGGATGGGGCTACACCTTC,CASSVAQAPGWGYTF
TRBV7-9,TRBJ2-7,NA,TRBD2,TGTGCCAGCAGCTTAGGCGTTCGGACTAGCTACGAGCAGTACTTC,CASSLGVRTSYEQYF
TRBV6-1,TRBJ2-7,NA,NA,TGTGCCAGCAGCGCCACTAGCGAGCAGTACTTC,CASSATSEQYF
TRBV6-6,TRBJ1-6,few,NA,TGTGCCAGCAGTTACCGGCAGGGTAGATCACCCCTCCACTTT,CASSYRQGRSPLHF
TRBV5-5,TRBJ1-1,few,NA,TGTGCCAGCAGCTTGTCCAGTGTAACGAACACTGAAGCTTTCTTT,CASSLSSVTNTEAFF
TRBV27,TRBJ1-4,NA,TRBD1,TGTGCCAGCAGTGCTCGGACAGGTATTCTTGCAACTAATGAAAAACTGTTTTTT,CASSARTGILATNEKLFF
TRBV15,TRBJ2-3,NA,NA,TGTGCCACCAGCGGGCCGCGGGGGCCGAGCACAGATACGCAGTATTTT,CATSGPRGPSTDTQYF
TRBV2,TRBJ2-5,NA,TRBD1,TGTGCCAGCAGTGGTACAGGGGGAGAGACCCAGTACTTC,CASSGTGGETQYF
TRBV19,TRBJ2-1,NA,TRBD2,TGTGCCAGTAACCCGACAGGGGGATTAGCGGGGGGGTACTATGAGCAGTTCTTC,CASNPTGGLAGGYYEQFF
TRBV27,TRBJ2-7,NA,TRBD1,TGTGCCAGCGGACAGGGGAGGGGCGAGCAGTACTTC,CASGQGRGEQYF
TRBV5-4,TRBJ2-5,few,TRBD2,TGTGCCAGCAGCCGGAGCGGGGGGGTTCAAGAGACCCAGTACTTC,CASSRSGGVQETQYF
TRBV19,TRBJ1-2,few,TRBD1,TGTGCCAGTAGTATCGAGGGACAGGGCCCTCATGGCTACACCTTC,CASSIEGQGPHGYTF
TRBV5-6,TRBJ2-6,few,NA,TGTGCCAGCAGCTTGCGTCTCTCCTCTGGGGCCAACGTCCTGACTTTC,CASSLRLSSGANVLTF
TRBV11-3,TRBJ2-3,NA,NA,TGTGCCAGCAGCCTCGGGACTCATGGAAAAGATACGCAGTATTTT,CASSLGTHGKDTQYF
TRBV6-6,TRBJ2-7,few,TRBD2,TGTGCCAGCAGTTACGGGACTAGCGGGTTCGGCGAGCAGTACTTC,CASSYGTSGFGEQYF
TRBV4-1,TRBJ1-2,few,TRBD1,TGCGCCAGCAGCCAAGCCGGAACAGGGGGGGATGGCTACACCTTC,CASSQAGTGGDGYTF
TRBV7-9,TRBJ2-7,NA,NA,TGTGCCAGCAGCCTTCAGGTTGGCGAGCAGTACTTC,CASSLQVGEQYF
TRBV18,TRBJ1-1,NA,NA,TGTGCCAGCTCCCGGGAAGGGACTGAAGCTTTCTTT,CASSREGTEAFF
TRBV6-7,TRBJ1-3,few,NA,TGTGCCAGCAGTTACCCGACCGAGGACATATTGAGAGACACCATATATTTT,CASSYPTEDILRDTIYF
TRBV9,TRBJ2-3,NA,NA,TGTGCCAGCAGCATCCAAGGGAGTGCGGGTACAGATACGCAGTATTTT,CASSIQGSAGTDTQYF